These 6 T cell receptor beta chains came from one sample sequenced in a study of OX40 agonist ivuxolimab in advanced cancers. The data were produced by immunoSEQ multiplex PCR, yet TCRdb's version contains in-frame clones alone and is incomplete. This sample yields 45,000 to 60,000 clones, of which about nine tenths are seen a single time; just under 8% belongs to the top ten. Sequencing was performed on CD4+ or CD8+ T cells sorted from blood, taken in a trial of the OX40 agonist ivuxolimab. These receptor sequences come from an adult with an advanced solid tumor such as melanoma, head and neck, liver or kidney cancer.

This clone was recorded once. This rearrangement joins TRBV5-1 to TRBJ1-2; no clear D. Trimming removed 0 bases at V and 2 bases at J, with 14 bases between. In germline, CDR1 is SGHRS, CDR2 YFSETQ. The length of the CDR3 is 16 residues. The CDR3 bases are TGCGCCAGCAGCTTGGCCGATGGGAGTGCGAACTATGGCTACACCTTC. Translation: CASSLADGSANYGYTF. The entire variable domain, with the rest obtained from reference TRBV5-1 and TRBJ1-2, is as follows: KAGVTQTPRYLIKTRGQQVTLSCSPISGHRSVSWYQQTPGQGLQFLFEYFSETQRNKGNFPGRFSGRQFSNSRSEMNVSTLELGDSALYLCASSLADGSANYGYTFGSGTRLTVV.

The V gene is TRBV7-9, the J gene TRBJ2-1, with D perhaps TRBD2 (6 bases). This CDR3 spans 16 amino acids. V was pared by 2 bases and J by 1 base, with 12 bases between. Germline CDR1 SEHNR, CDR2 FQNEAQ (reference sequence). The CDR3 DNA follows: TGTGCCAGCAGCTTAACCGGGCGGGAATCCTACAATGAGCAGTTCTTC. It codes for CASSLTGRESYNEQFF.

CDR3 in DNA: TGTGCCAGCAGCCGACGGGGCGCCCCCCCCTACGAGCAGTACTTC. It encodes CASSRRGAPPYEQYF. The genes are TRBV7-3 and TRBJ2-7; D assignment may be TRBD1 or TRBD2 (5 bases each). The CDR3 consists of 15 residues. The V and J ends lost 5 bases and 2 bases respectively, with 16 bases between them. CDR1 SGHTA and CDR2 FQGTGA come from the germline V gene.

CDR3 nucleotides: TGTGCCAGCAGCAAACCCGTTCTAGGTGAGCAGTTCTTC. This codes for CASSKPVLGEQFF. The V gene is TRBV2, the J gene TRBJ2-1; D not resolved. V was cut by 6 bases and J by 9 bases, with 15 bases left in between. The CDR3 is 13 residues long. The germline CDR1 and CDR2 sequences are SNHLY and FYNNEI.

The chain combines TRBV18 with TRBJ2-5; D may be TRBD1 (5 bases). V was trimmed by 6 bases and J by 5 bases, leaving 19 bases between them. Germline V gene sequence: CDR1 KGHSH, CDR2 LQKENI. The CDR3 spans 15 residues. The CDR3 reads CASSLWTGQWETQYF. In DNA form, the CDR3 reads TGTGCCAGCTCTCTGTGGACCGGACAATGGGAGACCCAGTACTTC.

The gene calls are TRBV11-2 and TRBJ2-2, with 7 bases identical to TRBD2. CDR3 length equals 15 residues. V lost 2 bases and J lost 4; bases outside the gene matches: 4. Germline V gene lookup returns CDR1 SGHAT and CDR2 FQNNGV. This CDR3 reads CASSLIAGGTGELFF. CDR3 bases: TGTGCCAGCAGCTTAATAGCGGGCGGCACCGGGGAGCTGTTTTTT.